The 21 T cell receptor beta chains listed next were all sequenced from one sample in a study of human CD8 memory T cell subsets (dated by TCRdb to the early 2020s). Reads for this sample came from a NextSeq 550. A Human TCR Profiling Kit was used to prepare UMI-labeled 5' RACE TCRbeta libraries. TCRdb reanalyzed the reads, keeping one entry per CDR3 protein sequence and omitting DNA. The record for this sample contains about 10,000 distinct CDR3 sequences. The top ten clones comprise less than 25% of the sample. The sequencing sample was made of CD8+ stem-like memory T cells (TSCM and TCM) sorted from PBMCs. According to the study, the label for this sample's cell subset or site signals: stem-like memory CD8 T cells (TSTEM), CCR7+ PD-1- TIGIT-. Receptors were obtained from a human donor in good health.

V and J are TRBV27 and TRBJ1-5; checking the TCRdb D call of TRBD1 is not possible without DNA. The CDR3 is 15 amino acids. CDR1 and CDR2 (germline): MNHEY, SMNVEV (reference sequence). The CDR3 sequence: CASSLIGRGDQPQHF.

This chain uses TRBV2 with TRBJ2-3; checking the TCRdb D call of TRBD1 is not possible without DNA. The CDR3 loop spans 15 amino acids. Germline CDR1 is SNHLY and CDR2 is FYNNEI. The CDR3 loop reads CASFPGGEGTDTQYF.

This chain connects TRBV20-1 to TRBJ2-3; the TCRdb D gene call, TRBD2, has no DNA to confirm it. This CDR3 has 14 amino acids. CDR1 is DFQATT, CDR2 SNEGSKA, per germline (reference sequence). CDR3 residues: CSASGGRATDTQYF.

The chain uses TRBV4-1 and TRBJ2-7. The CDR3 is 11 residues long. Germline V lookup: CDR1 MGHRA, CDR2 YSYEKL. CDR3 loop: CASSQANEQYF.

The genes are TRBV27 and TRBJ2-2; TCRdb gives TRBD1 as the D gene, but with no DNA this cannot be confirmed. The CDR3 loop spans 13 amino acids. CDR1 and CDR2 (germline): MNHEY, SMNVEV (reference sequence). CDR3: CASRGGDTGELFF.

The V gene is TRBV6-5, the J gene TRBJ2-1; TCRdb gives TRBD1 as the D gene, but with no DNA this cannot be confirmed. The length of the CDR3 is 15 residues. The germline gives CDR1 MNHEY, CDR2 SVGAGI. CDR3 sequence: CASSYAAGGGNEQFF.

Judged by frequency, this clonotype is medium-sized. The V and J genes are TRBV6-2 or TRBV6-3 and TRBJ1-1; TCRdb's D call, TRBD1, is unchecked because there is no DNA. Looked up from germline, CDR1 is MNHEY and CDR2 is SVGEGT. This CDR3 is built from 15 residues. The CDR3 reads CASRTAGESGTEAFF.

J is TRBJ2-5 and V is TRBV7-3; the TCRdb call, TRBD1, lacks DNA for checking. This CDR3 has 14 amino acids. Germline V gene sequence: CDR1 SGHTA, CDR2 FQGTGA. CDR3 in amino acids: CASSLMGGVETQYF.

This rearrangement joins TRBV7-9 to TRBJ2-7. CDR3 length: 14 amino acids. Germline-derived CDR1 and CDR2 are SEHNR and FQNEAQ (reference sequence). The CDR3 sequence: CASSTDRSSYEQYF.

This chain joins TRBV4-3 and TRBJ2-3. CDR1 and CDR2 (germline): LGHNA, YSLEER. The length of the CDR3 is 15 residues. CDR3 protein: CASSPTLVSTDTQYF.

The chain combines TRBV29-1 with TRBJ2-7; there is no DNA to check the TCRdb D call of TRBD1. This CDR3 has 12 amino acids. Germline CDR1 is SQVTM and CDR2 is ANQGSEA. Here the CDR3 reads CSVAGAGYEQYF.

The V gene is TRBV6-4, the J gene TRBJ2-7; the D call from TCRdb, TRBD1, cannot be confirmed without DNA. This CDR3 region has 13 residues. Germline loops: CDR1 MRHNA, CDR2 SNTAGT. The CDR3 is CASSDLPGGEQYF.

The chain recombines TRBV19 with TRBJ2-7; the D call of TRBD2 rests on TCRdb alone, since no DNA is present to check it. The CDR3 is made up of 13 amino acids. Germline CDR1 reads LNHDA; CDR2 reads SQIVND (reference sequence). The CDR3 loop reads CASSMAGDYEQYF. Full variable domain (remainder filled in from reference TRBV19 and TRBJ2-7): DGGITQSPKYLFRKEGQNVTLSCEQNLNHDAMYWYRQDPGQGLRLIYYSQIVNDFQKGDIAEGYSVSREKKESFPLTVTSAQKNPTAFYLCASSMAGDYEQYFGPGTRLTVT.

The J gene is TRBJ2-7, the V gene TRBV6-2 or TRBV6-3; TCRdb's D call of TRBD1 is untestable without DNA. Germline lookup yields CDR1 MNHEY and CDR2 SVGEGT. The CDR3 contains 14 residues. This CDR3 is CASSDPTGIYEQYF.

The chain uses TRBV30 and TRBJ2-7; TCRdb picks TRBD1, but there is no DNA to check that call. This CDR3 region has 12 residues. Germline CDR1 is GTSNPN and CDR2 is SVGIG (reference sequence). This CDR3 is CAFTDRTYEQYF.

The chain couples TRBV7-6 to TRBJ2-2; TCRdb reports TRBD1, a call that lacks DNA to check it against. CDR3 length equals 15 residues. Germline V gene sequence: CDR1 SGHVS, CDR2 FNYEAQ. The CDR3 region is CASSLGTANTGELFF.

V usage is TRBV19 and J usage is TRBJ1-1. Germline CDR1 and CDR2: LNHDA and SQIVND (reference sequence). CDR3 length: 15 amino acids. The CDR3 sequence: CASSLSVAANTEAFF.

This rearrangement joins TRBV6-2 or TRBV6-3 to TRBJ1-1. From germline, CDR1 is MNHEY and CDR2 SVGEGT. This CDR3 spans 14 amino acids. CDR3 loop: CASSHQGPYTEAFF.

The gene calls are TRBV15 and TRBJ2-3; TCRdb's D call, TRBD1, is unchecked because there is no DNA. This CDR3 is built from 16 residues. Germline V gene lookup returns CDR1 LNHNV and CDR2 YYDKDF (reference sequence). The CDR3 reads CATSSEKGTGGDTQYF.

The chain carries TRBV7-9 and TRBJ1-1; checking the TCRdb D call of TRBD1 is not possible without DNA. Germline V lookup: CDR1 SEHNR, CDR2 FQNEAQ (reference sequence). The CDR3 has 14 residues. CDR3 in amino acids: CASSSTGGITEAFF.

The V gene is TRBV20-1, the J gene TRBJ1-1. Germline V gene data show CDR1 as DFQATT and CDR2 as SNEGSKA (reference sequence). There are 14 residues in the CDR3. CDR3 sequence: CSARDRGRGTEAFF.